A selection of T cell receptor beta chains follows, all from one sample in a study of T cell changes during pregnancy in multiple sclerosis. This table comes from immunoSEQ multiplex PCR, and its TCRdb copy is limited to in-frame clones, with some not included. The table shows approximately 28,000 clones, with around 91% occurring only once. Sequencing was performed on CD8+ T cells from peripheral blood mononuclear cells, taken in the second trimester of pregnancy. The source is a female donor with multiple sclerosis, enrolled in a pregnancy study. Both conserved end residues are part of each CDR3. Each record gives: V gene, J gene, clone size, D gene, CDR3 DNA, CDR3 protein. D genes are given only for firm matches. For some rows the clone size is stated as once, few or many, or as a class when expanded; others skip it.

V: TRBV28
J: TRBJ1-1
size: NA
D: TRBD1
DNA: TGTGCCAGCAGTTTATTAGACAGGGGGGTGGGCACTGAAGCTTTCTTT
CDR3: CASSLLDRGVGTEAFF

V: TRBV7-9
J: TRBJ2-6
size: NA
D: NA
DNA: TGTGCCAGTAAGCCTCCTGGGGCCAACGTCCTGACTTTC
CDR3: CASKPPGANVLTF

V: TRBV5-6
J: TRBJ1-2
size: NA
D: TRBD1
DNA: TGTGCCAGCAGCTCAGGGGGCCGGTATGGCTACACCTTC
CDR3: CASSSGGRYGYTF

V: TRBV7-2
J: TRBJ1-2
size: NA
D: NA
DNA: TGTGCCAGCAGCTTAAGGCGGGGCCGGGGCTATGGCTACACCTTC
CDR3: CASSLRRGRGYGYTF

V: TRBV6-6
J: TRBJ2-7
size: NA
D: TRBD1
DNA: TGTGCCAGCAGTTACCTTGGGACAGGGTCTGTGGAGCAGTACTTC
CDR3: CASSYLGTGSVEQYF

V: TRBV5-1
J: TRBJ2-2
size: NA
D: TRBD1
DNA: TGCGCCAGCAGCTTGGCGGGTGGACAGGGTTACACCGGGGAGCTGTTTTTT
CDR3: CASSLAGGQGYTGELFF

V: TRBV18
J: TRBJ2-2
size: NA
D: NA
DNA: TGTGCCAGCTCACCACCGACAGGAAGAAGTGTACTCAGGGAGCTGTTTTTT
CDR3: CASSPPTGRSVLRELFF

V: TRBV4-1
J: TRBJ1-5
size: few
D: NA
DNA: TGCGCCAGCAGCCAAGAAATAGCTAATCAGCCCCAGCATTTT
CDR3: CASSQEIANQPQHF

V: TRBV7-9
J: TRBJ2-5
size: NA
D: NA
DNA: TGTGCCAGCAGCTTAGTCGGGAGAGAGGGAGAGACCCAGTACTTC
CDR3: CASSLVGREGETQYF

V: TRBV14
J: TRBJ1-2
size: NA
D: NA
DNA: TGTGCCAGCAGCCAAGCAGGAAACTATGGCTACACCTTC
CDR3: CASSQAGNYGYTF

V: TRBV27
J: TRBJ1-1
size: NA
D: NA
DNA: TGTGCCAGCAGTTTAACAATAACAGGGTCCACTGAAGCTTTCTTT
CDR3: CASSLTITGSTEAFF

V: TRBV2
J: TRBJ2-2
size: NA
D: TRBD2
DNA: TGTGCCAGCTTTGAACTAGCGGAGGGAGGCACCGGGGAGCTGTTTTTT
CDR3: CASFELAEGGTGELFF